These 24 T cell receptor beta chains came from one sample sequenced in a study of T cell changes during pregnancy in multiple sclerosis (dated by TCRdb to the late 2010s). The receptor library was made with the immunoSEQ multiplex PCR assay. The source is immuneACCESS, and TCRdb retained only in-frame sequences with V and J called. Part of the clones is not carried over; for the studies checked, unresolved V genes explain less than half of this, and the remainder is unexplained. Across this sample there are roughly 48,000 clones, with over 85% seen only once. The ten largest make up around 0.47% of the sample. The sequencing here drew on CD4+ T cells from peripheral blood mononuclear cells, taken in the first trimester of pregnancy. These receptors all stem from a female donor with multiple sclerosis, enrolled in a pregnancy study.

V gene TRBV11-2 combines with J gene TRBJ2-5; the match to TRBD1 covers 10 bases. Germline V gene lookup returns CDR1 SGHAT and CDR2 FQNNGV. Germline trimming cut 4 bases from V and 4 bases from J; bases unmatched to any gene: 9. The CDR3 contains 16 residues. The CDR3 nucleotides are TGTGCCAGCAGCTCAATTAAGGACAGGGGGGTAGAGACCCAGTACTTC. It is translated as CASSSIKDRGVETQYF. Looking up the rest from reference TRBV11-2 and TRBJ2-5 gives the full variable domain: EAGVAQSPRYKIIEKRQSVAFWCNPISGHATLYWYQQILGQGPKLLIQFQNNGVVDDSQLPKDRFSAERLKGVDSTLKIQPAKLEDSAVYLCASSSIKDRGVETQYFGPGTRLLVL.

V is TRBV19 and J is TRBJ2-7; 10 nucleotides line up with TRBD1. Trimming took 1 base from V and 5 from J; bases not matched to a gene: 5. CDR1 is LNHDA and CDR2 is SQIVND in the germline V gene (reference sequence). The CDR3 is 15 amino acids. CDR3 loop: CASSIGRDRGHEQYF. CDR3 nucleotides: TGTGCCAGTAGTATAGGCCGGGACAGGGGCCACGAGCAGTACTTC.

The genes are TRBV2 and TRBJ1-2; D possibly corresponds to TRBD1 (6 bases). Germline V gene lookup returns CDR1 SNHLY and CDR2 FYNNEI. The CDR3 consists of 13 residues. V lost 6 bases and J 7 bases, leaving 15 bases between the germline ends. Here the CDR3 reads CASRLQGGGGYTF. The DNA of the CDR3 is TGTGCCAGCAGGCTACAGGGCGGGGGTGGCTACACCTTC.

V and J are TRBV6-5 and TRBJ1-1; TRBD1 might be the D (6 bases). The CDR3 is 12 amino acids. Per germline, CDR1 MNHEY and CDR2 SVGAGI. V was shortened by 5 bases and J by 9 bases, with 13 bases between the two germline ends. The CDR3 region is CASSTGTGKAFF. CDR3 bases: TGTGCCAGCAGTACAGGGACCGGAAAAGCTTTCTTT.

The chain employs TRBV5-1 and TRBJ1-2; 10 nucleotides match TRBD1. This CDR3 contains 15 residues. Germline-derived CDR1 and CDR2 are SGHRS and YFSETQ. The ends lost 0 bases at V and 8 bases at J; junction bases unmatched: 7. The CDR3 loop reads CASSLAGTGAQGYTF. The CDR3 coding sequence is TGCGCCAGCAGCTTGGCCGGGACAGGGGCTCAGGGCTACACCTTC.

The chain links TRBV6-1 to TRBJ1-1, with D possibly matching TRBD1 (6 bases). The CDR3 covers 14 residues. Germline CDR1 is MNHNS and CDR2 is SASEGT. The V end lost 10 bases, the J end lost 4 bases, and 19 bases lay between the germline ends. DNA for the CDR3: TGTGCCACCTCCTTAGGGGGGGATGGCACTGAAGCTTTCTTT. Its protein product is CATSLGGDGTEAFF.

This chain connects TRBV30 to TRBJ1-5; possible D gene TRBD1, 5 bases. The V end lost 8 bases, the J end lost 4 bases, and 15 bases lay between the germline ends. The CDR3 extends over 13 amino acids. Germline CDR1 and CDR2: GTSNPN and SVGIG (reference sequence). The chain's CDR3 is CALGGGLNQPQHF. The CDR3, as DNA: TGTGCCCTCGGGGGAGGACTTAATCAGCCCCAGCATTTT.

This chain uses TRBV11-2 with TRBJ2-1; 14 bases are shared with TRBD2. The J segment lost 9 bases and the V segment lost 4 bases, leaving 11 bases of the junction unmatched. This CDR3 contains 17 residues. In germline, CDR1 is SGHAT, CDR2 FQNNGV. The CDR3 DNA follows: TGTGCCAGCAGCTCCGGCCTACCGGGACTAGCGGGGGTTGAGCAGTTCTTC. Its translation: CASSSGLPGLAGVEQFF.

V is TRBV9 and J is TRBJ1-4; unclear D gene. This CDR3 contains 15 residues. V was trimmed by 0 bases and J by 0 bases, leaving 6 bases between them. The V gene's germline CDR1 is SGDLS and CDR2 YYNGEE. CDR3 sequence reads: CASSVGGPTNEKLFF. In nucleotides, the CDR3 is TGTGCCAGCAGCGTAGGTGGCCCAACTAATGAAAAACTGTTTTTT.

The J gene is TRBJ1-5, the V gene TRBV12-5; TRBD1 aligns across 7 bases. The CDR3 totals 15 residues. The germline V gene has CDR1 LGHNT and CDR2 FRNRAP. With 0 bases clipped from V and 5 bases from J, the junction kept 4 bases outside the gene matches. CDR3 residues: CASGLVDRVDQPQHF. In DNA form, the CDR3 reads TGTGCTAGTGGTTTGGTCGACAGGGTAGATCAGCCCCAGCATTTT.

The CDR3 coding sequence is TGTGCCAGCAGACTGACTAGCTCCTACGAGCAGTACTTC. Translating gives CASRLTSSYEQYF. J is TRBJ2-7 and V is TRBV6-6; maybe TRBD2 (6 bases). The CDR3 is 13 amino acids. From germline, CDR1 is MNHNY and CDR2 SVGAGI (reference sequence). Between the trimmed V and J ends, which lost 6 bases and 0 bases, there was a span of 9 bases.

The chain combines TRBV5-1 with TRBJ1-2, with D hard to call. Between the trimmed V and J ends, which lost 3 bases and 7 bases, there was a span of 13 bases. Germline CDR1 is SGHRS and CDR2 is YFSETQ. The CDR3 extends over 13 amino acids. The CDR3 DNA reads TGCGCCAGCAGCTATCGAGGAGGGCCTGGCTACACCTTC. Amino acids: CASSYRGGPGYTF.

CDR3 region: CASTKLWTSAPQDTQYF. DNA for the CDR3: TGTGCCAGTACCAAGCTTTGGACTTCCGCCCCACAAGATACGCAGTATTTT. This chain connects TRBV19 to TRBJ2-3, with D perhaps matching TRBD2 (5 bases). V was clipped by 7 bases and J by 5 bases, with 25 bases between them. The CDR3 contains 17 residues. Germline V gene data show CDR1 as LNHDA and CDR2 as SQIVND (reference sequence).

This sequence joins TRBV2 and TRBJ2-1; 11 bases are a match to TRBD2. Trimming at V came to 5 bases and at J to 12 bases, leaving 9 bases not matched to a gene. This CDR3 is built from 14 residues. The germline V gene encodes CDR1 SNHLY and CDR2 FYNNEI. CDR3 amino acids: CASSQRSSGGWQFF. The CDR3 coding sequence is TGTGCCAGCAGTCAACGGTCTAGCGGGGGGTGGCAGTTCTTC.

This clone appeared a few times. This sequence joins TRBV6-4 and TRBJ1-1; 8 bases map to TRBD1. The J segment lost 3 bases and the V segment lost 6 bases, leaving 3 bases of the junction unmatched. Germline CDR1 is MRHNA and CDR2 is SNTAGT. This CDR3 contains 13 residues. CDR3 nucleotides: TGTGCCAGCAGCCAGGACAGGGACACTGAAGCTTTCTTT. Protein sequence: CASSQDRDTEAFF.

This chain links TRBV15 with TRBJ1-1; 9 bases align to TRBD1. The V gene end was trimmed by 5 bases and the J gene end by 4 bases; junction bases not matched to a gene: 11. In germline, CDR1 is LNHNV, CDR2 YYDKDF (reference sequence). This CDR3 region has 16 residues. The CDR3 DNA follows: TGTGCCACCAGCGAACAGGGGGCACGGATGACCACTGAAGCTTTCTTT. Amino acid sequence: CATSEQGARMTTEAFF.

This clone was picked up one time. The V call is TRBV5-6, the J call TRBJ2-7; D is ambiguous. The germline CDR1 and CDR2 sequences are SGHDT and YYEEEE. The CDR3 contains 16 residues. V gave up 2 bases and J gave up 4 bases, with 19 bases separating them. Written as DNA, the CDR3 is TGTGCCAGCAGCTTCGGTTATCCCGGCGGCCGATACGAGCAGTACTTC. Protein sequence: CASSFGYPGGRYEQYF.

The J gene is TRBJ2-5, the V gene TRBV9; weak D call: TRBD2 (6 bases). The CDR3 totals 14 residues. Trimming took 4 bases from V and 2 from J, leaving 12 bases between them. The V gene's germline CDR1 is SGDLS and CDR2 YYNGEE. CDR3 sequence (DNA): TGTGCCAGCAGCTTAGGACTACAACAAGAGACCCAGTACTTC. This codes for CASSLGLQQETQYF.

V and J are TRBV7-2 and TRBJ2-1, with TRBD2 matching over 7 bases. Germline loops: CDR1 SGHTA, CDR2 FQGNSA. This CDR3 has 16 residues. Germline trimming cut 0 bases from V and 10 bases from J; bases unmatched to any gene: 12. The CDR3 spells CASSLARAFKGGEQFF. The DNA of the CDR3 is TGTGCCAGCAGCTTAGCGAGGGCTTTTAAGGGAGGGGAGCAGTTCTTC.

V and J are TRBV11-1 and TRBJ2-1, with 9 bases aligning to TRBD2. Per the germline V gene, CDR1 is SGHAT and CDR2 is FQDESV (reference sequence). This CDR3 comprises 15 residues. V shed 3 bases and J 5 bases; nucleotides not matched to a gene: 5. Here the CDR3 reads CASSFRLAANNEQFF. The CDR3, as DNA: TGTGCCAGCAGCTTCCGACTAGCGGCCAACAATGAGCAGTTCTTC.

The chain is built from TRBV19 and TRBJ1-1; maybe TRBD1 (6 bases). CDR3 length: 15 amino acids. Deletions cut 1 base from V and 1 base from J, with 10 bases between. Germline V gives CDR1 LNHDA, CDR2 SQIVND (reference sequence). The CDR3 here is CASSIASTGNTEAFF. Written as DNA, the CDR3 is TGTGCCAGTAGTATAGCCTCGACAGGGAACACTGAAGCTTTCTTT.

The genes are TRBV6-5 and TRBJ2-7, with D possibly being TRBD2 (6 bases). Germline assignment: CDR1 MNHEY and CDR2 SVGAGI. This CDR3 region has 15 residues. V was cut by 0 bases and J by 8 bases, with 17 bases left in between. The CDR3 DNA follows: TGTGCCAGCAGTTACTCGGGTAGGGACTTGTACCAGCAGTACTTC. Amino acid sequence: CASSYSGRDLYQQYF.

Of note for this clone: At one of its ends the junction is not consistent with the germline gene, which may arise from a read error. This rearrangement joins TRBV7-7 to TRBJ1-5; D is undetermined. Germline values: CDR1 SSHAT, CDR2 FNYEAQ (reference sequence). There are 13 residues in the CDR3. This CDR3 is CASSAGEGRPQHF. In DNA, the CDR3 is TGTGCTAGCAGCGCCGGAGAGGGCAGGCCCCAGCATTTT. The complete variable domain, with remaining parts taken from reference TRBV7-7 and TRBJ1-5, reads GAGVSQSPRYKVTKRGQDVTLRCDPISSHATLYWYQQALGQGPEFLTYFNYEAQPDKSGLPSDRFSAERPEGSISTLTIQRTEQRDSAMYRCASSAGEGRPQHFGDGTRLSIL.

The gene calls are TRBV18 and TRBJ1-5; D not resolved. The CDR3 contains 13 residues. The V gene lost 4 bases and the J gene lost 4 bases, with 8 bases spanning the gap. Germline CDR1 and CDR2: KGHSH and LQKENI. CDR3 amino acids: CASSREQNQPQHF. The CDR3 bases are TGTGCCAGCTCACGAGAGCAAAATCAGCCCCAGCATTTT.